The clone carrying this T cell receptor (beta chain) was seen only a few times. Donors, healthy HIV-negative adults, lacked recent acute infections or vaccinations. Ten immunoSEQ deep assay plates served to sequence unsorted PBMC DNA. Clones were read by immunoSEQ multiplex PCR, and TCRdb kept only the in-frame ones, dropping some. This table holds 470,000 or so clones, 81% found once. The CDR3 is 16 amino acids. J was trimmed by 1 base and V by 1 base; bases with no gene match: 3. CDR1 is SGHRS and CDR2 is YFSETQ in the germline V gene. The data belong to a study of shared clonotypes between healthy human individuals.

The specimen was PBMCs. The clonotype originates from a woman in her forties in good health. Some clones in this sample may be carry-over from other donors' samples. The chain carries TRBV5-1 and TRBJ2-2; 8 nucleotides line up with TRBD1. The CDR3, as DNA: TGCGCCAGCAGCTTGTCAGGGGGCGAGAACACCGGGGAGCTGTTTTTT. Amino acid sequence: CASSLSGGENTGELFF.